The T cell receptor beta chain described here comes from a study of OX40 agonist ivuxolimab in advanced cancers. As for the study in general: Cancers in dose escalation were hepatocellular, melanoma, renal cell and head and neck.

Profiled with immunoSEQ multiplex PCR; TCRdb holds only in-frame clones, not every one. The data show around 70,000 clones, with around 80% seen just once and approximately 5% held by the top ten. The study's findings and limits: Dosing at 0.1 to 3.0 mg/kg was accompanied by clonal expansion of CD4+ and CD8+ blood T cells by week 6. Certain nonresponding patients likewise had low normalized T-cell clonal expansion.

Trimming took off 3 bases at V and 7 bases at J, with 10 bases between the two ends. This CDR3 contains 13 residues. CDR1 and CDR2 from the germline V gene are SNHLY and FYNNEI. As concerns this clone: Its antigen is not known.

The clonotype was recovered from an adult with an advanced solid tumor such as melanoma, head and neck, liver or kidney cancer. The sequencing here drew on CD4+ or CD8+ T cells sorted from blood, taken in a trial of the OX40 agonist ivuxolimab. The chain joins TRBV2 to TRBJ2-1; tentative D call: TRBD2 (5 bases). The CDR3 protein is CASSDSGENEQFF. The CDR3, as DNA: TGTGCCAGCAGTGATAGTGGGGAGAATGAGCAGTTCTTC.